A single T cell receptor beta chain is shown here with its context. This sample was included in a study of blood T cell repertoires in COVID-19. Study-wide context: Sample material is recorded as cDNA or gDNA derived from T cells, B-cell-depleted T cells, or PBMCs.

V lost 5 bases and J 6 bases, leaving 22 bases between the germline ends. CDR1 and CDR2 (germline): ENHRY, SYGVKD. The CDR3 has 16 amino acids. Produced via immunoSEQ multiplex PCR; TCRdb's table is partial and in-frame only. The sample carries 200,000 to 300,000 clones, about 88% recorded once. What was sequenced was peripheral blood. The genes are TRBV10-3 and TRBJ1-2, with D perhaps TRBD1 (5 bases). The receptor was derived from a man aged 60-69 years who had recovered from COVID-19. DNA for the CDR3: TGTGCCATCAGTCGAGAGGGACTAGGACAAACCAATGGCTACACCTTC. Translated: CAISREGLGQTNGYTF.